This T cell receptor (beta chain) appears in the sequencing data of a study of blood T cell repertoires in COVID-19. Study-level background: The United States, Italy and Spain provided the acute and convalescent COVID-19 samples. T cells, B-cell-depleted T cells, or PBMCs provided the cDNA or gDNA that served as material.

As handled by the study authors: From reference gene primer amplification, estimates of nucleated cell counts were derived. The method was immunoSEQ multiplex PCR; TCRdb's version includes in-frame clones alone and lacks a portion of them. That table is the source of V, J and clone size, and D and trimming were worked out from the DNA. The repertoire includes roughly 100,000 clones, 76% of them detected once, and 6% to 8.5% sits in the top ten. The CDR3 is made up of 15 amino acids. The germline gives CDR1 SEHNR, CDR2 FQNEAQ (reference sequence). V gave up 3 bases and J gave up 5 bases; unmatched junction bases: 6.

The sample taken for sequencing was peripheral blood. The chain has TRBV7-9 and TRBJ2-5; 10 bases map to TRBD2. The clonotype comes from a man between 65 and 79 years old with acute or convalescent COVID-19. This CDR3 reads CASSFSGGAEETQYF. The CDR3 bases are TGTGCCAGCAGCTTCAGCGGGGGGGCCGAGGAGACCCAGTACTTC.